This T cell receptor (beta chain) was identified in a study of CD8+ T cells in alopecia areata. Study-level information: Affected scalp percentage gauged treated patients' severity. Study-wide points: Normal scalp had lower clonality than lesional scalp, with alopecia totalis/universalis lesions showing this most strongly. Among the 100 top clones, expanded CD8+ clones, like scalp clonality, were significantly decreased by tofacitinib. Uncertainty about whether baseline CD8+ expansion is linked to response remains, with one nonresponder.

In this sample, this clone turned up once. Its specificity is unknown. As to treatment: oral pan-JAK inhibitor, 5-10 mg twice daily. Germline-derived CDR1 and CDR2 are SEHNR and FQNEAQ (reference sequence). The CDR3 extends over 13 amino acids. Trimming removed 0 bases at V and 5 bases at J, with 7 bases between. The authors extracted RNA and reverse transcribed it into cDNA as the sequencing template. Profiled with immunoSEQ multiplex PCR; TCRdb holds only in-frame clones, not every one. The table includes about 180,000 clones, approximately 49% detected once. The rearrangement links TRBV7-9 to TRBJ2-5; D gene ambiguous. The receptor comes from a human donor with alopecia areata. The source was CD8+ T cells sorted from blood, collected at approximately week 52, from a patient treated with tofacitinib. Here the CDR3 reads CASSLAGWETQYF. For the CDR3, the DNA is TGTGCCAGCAGCTTAGCAGGGTGGGAGACCCAGTACTTC. Based on the CDR3 plus reference TRBV7-9 and TRBJ2-5, the full variable domain is DTGVSQNPRHKITKRGQNVTFRCDPISEHNRLYWYRQTLGQGPEFLTYFQNEAQLEKSRLLSDRFSAERPKGSFSTLEIQRTEQGDSAMYLCASSLAGWETQYFGPGTRLLVL.